This T cell receptor (beta chain) was sequenced for a study of T cell repertoires in cytomegalovirus infection. Across the study: Through public TCR beta signatures, both CMV infection and matching HLA type were indicated.

Many counts were recorded for this clonotype. Its antigen remains unknown. Study observations and caveats: HLA-C-restricted CMV clonotypes gave the most frequent clonotype in two of eight donors.

Germline values: CDR1 MNHEY, CDR2 SVGEGT. CDR3 length equals 14 residues. Trimming stripped 2 bases from V and 0 bases from J, with 7 bases between. One entry per CDR3 protein, called by TCRdb with MiXCR from the reads. The sample holds under 100,000 distinct CDR3 sequences, less than 4.5% seen once. The clonotype was recovered from a human donor in good health (CMV status not recorded). Some clones in this sample may be carry-over from other donors' samples. Material for sequencing was PBMCs. This chain joins TRBV6-2 or TRBV6-3 and TRBJ2-5; D gene ambiguous. The CDR3 nucleotides read TGTGCCAGCAGTTACGGACCGTACCAAGAGACCCAGTACTTC. It translates to CASSYGPYQETQYF.